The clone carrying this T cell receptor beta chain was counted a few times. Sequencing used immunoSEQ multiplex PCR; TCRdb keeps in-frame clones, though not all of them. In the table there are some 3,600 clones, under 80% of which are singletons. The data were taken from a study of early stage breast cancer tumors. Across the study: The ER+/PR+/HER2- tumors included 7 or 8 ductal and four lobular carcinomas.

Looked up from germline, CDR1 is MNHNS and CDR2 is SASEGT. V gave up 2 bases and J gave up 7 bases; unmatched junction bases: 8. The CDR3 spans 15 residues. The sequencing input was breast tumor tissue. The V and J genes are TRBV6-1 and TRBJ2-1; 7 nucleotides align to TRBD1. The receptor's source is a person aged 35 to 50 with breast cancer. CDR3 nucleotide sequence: TGTGCCAGCAGTGAATTGGGACAGAGGGCGAATGAGCAGTTCTTC. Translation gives CASSELGQRANEQFF.